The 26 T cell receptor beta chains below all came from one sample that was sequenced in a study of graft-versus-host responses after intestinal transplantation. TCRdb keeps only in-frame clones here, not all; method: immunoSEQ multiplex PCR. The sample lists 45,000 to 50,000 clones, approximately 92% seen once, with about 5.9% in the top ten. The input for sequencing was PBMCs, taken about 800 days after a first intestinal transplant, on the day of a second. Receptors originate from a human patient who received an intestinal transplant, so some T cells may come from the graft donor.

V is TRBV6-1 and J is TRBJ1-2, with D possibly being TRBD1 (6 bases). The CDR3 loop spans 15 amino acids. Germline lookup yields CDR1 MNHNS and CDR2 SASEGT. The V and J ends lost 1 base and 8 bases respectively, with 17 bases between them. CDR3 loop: CASSEESGAWGGYTF. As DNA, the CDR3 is TGTGCCAGCAGTGAAGAGTCAGGGGCGTGGGGCGGCTACACCTTC.

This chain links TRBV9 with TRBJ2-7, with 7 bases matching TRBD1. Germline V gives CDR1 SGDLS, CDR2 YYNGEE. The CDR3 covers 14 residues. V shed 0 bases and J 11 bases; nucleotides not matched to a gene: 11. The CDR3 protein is CASSVDRLQGEKYF. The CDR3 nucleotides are TGTGCCAGCAGCGTAGATCGCCTTCAGGGGGAAAAGTACTTC. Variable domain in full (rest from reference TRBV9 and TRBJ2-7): DSGVTQTPKHLITATGQRVTLRCSPRSGDLSVYWYQQSLDQGLQFLIQYYNGEERAKGNILERFSAQQFPDLHSELNLSSLELGDSALYFCASSVDRLQGEKYFGPGTRLTVT.

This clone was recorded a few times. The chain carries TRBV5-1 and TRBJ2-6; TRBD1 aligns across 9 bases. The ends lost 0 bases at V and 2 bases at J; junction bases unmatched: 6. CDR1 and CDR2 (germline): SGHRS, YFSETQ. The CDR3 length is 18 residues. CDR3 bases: TGCGCCAGCAGCTTGGCGGGGACAGGGAGGACTGGGGCCAACGTCCTGACTTTC. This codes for CASSLAGTGRTGANVLTF.

The CDR3 nucleotides are TGTGCCAGCAGTGAAACAGGTGCCTCCCGCGAGCAGTACTTC. Protein product: CASSETGASREQYF. The chain employs TRBV25-1 and TRBJ2-7; weak D call: TRBD1 (5 bases). This CDR3 spans 14 amino acids. Germline V gene sequence: CDR1 MGHDK, CDR2 SYGVNS. V gave up 2 bases and J gave up 6 bases, with 14 bases separating them.

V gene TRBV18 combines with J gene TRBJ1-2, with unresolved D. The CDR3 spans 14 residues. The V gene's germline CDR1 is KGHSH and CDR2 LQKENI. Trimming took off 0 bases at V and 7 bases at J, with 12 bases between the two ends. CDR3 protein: CASSPPSQEGGYTF. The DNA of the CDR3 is TGTGCCAGCTCACCACCGTCCCAGGAGGGTGGCTACACCTTC.

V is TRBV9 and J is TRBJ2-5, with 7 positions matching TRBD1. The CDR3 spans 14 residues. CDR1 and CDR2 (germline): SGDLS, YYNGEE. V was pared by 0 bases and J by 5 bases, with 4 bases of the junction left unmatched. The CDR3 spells CASSVGQGLETQYF. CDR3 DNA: TGTGCCAGCAGCGTAGGACAGGGCTTGGAGACCCAGTACTTC.

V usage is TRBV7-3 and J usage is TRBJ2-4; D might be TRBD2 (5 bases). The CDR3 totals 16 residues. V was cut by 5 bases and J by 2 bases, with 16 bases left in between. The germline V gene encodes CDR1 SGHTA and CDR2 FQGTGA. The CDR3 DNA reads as TGTGCCAGCAGCCCTCCCTTAGCGCCTCCCAAAAACATTCAGTACTTC. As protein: CASSPPLAPPKNIQYF.

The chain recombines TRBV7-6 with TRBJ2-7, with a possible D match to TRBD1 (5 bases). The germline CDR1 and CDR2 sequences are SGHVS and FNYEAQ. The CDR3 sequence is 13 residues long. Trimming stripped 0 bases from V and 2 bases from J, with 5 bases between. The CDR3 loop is CASSLAGAYEQYF. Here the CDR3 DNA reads TGTGCCAGCAGCTTAGCAGGGGCCTACGAGCAGTACTTC.

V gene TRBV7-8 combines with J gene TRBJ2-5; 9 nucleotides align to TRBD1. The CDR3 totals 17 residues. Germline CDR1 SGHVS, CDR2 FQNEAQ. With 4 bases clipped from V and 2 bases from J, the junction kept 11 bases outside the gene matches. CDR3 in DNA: TGTGCCAGCAGCTCTGGGACAGGGATGCGTTGGCAAGAGACCCAGTACTTC. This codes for CASSSGTGMRWQETQYF.

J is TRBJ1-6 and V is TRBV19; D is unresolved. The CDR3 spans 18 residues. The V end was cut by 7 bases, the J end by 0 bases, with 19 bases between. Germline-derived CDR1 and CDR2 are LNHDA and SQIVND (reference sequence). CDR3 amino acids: CASTSTRVSSSYNSPLHF. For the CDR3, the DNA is TGTGCCAGTACTTCTACTCGGGTGTCGAGCTCCTATAATTCACCCCTCCACTTT.

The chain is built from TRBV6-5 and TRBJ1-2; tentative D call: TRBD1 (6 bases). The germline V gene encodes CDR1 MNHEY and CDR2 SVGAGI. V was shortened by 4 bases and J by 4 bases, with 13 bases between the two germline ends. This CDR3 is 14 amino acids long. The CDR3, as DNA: TGTGCCAGCAGTTTGCAGACAGGCTCCTATGGCTACACCTTC. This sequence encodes CASSLQTGSYGYTF.

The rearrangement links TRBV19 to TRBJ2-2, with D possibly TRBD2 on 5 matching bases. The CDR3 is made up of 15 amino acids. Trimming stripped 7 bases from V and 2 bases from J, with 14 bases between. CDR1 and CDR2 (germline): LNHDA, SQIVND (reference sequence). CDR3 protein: CASTGREQNTGELFF. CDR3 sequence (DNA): TGTGCCAGTACCGGCCGGGAACAAAACACCGGGGAGCTGTTTTTT.

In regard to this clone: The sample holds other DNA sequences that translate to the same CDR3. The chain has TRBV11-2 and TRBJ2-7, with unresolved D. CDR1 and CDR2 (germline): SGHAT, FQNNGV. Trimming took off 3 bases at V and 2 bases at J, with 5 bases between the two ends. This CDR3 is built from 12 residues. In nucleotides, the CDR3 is TGTGCCAGCAGCTTGGGAACCTACGAGCAGTACTTC. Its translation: CASSLGTYEQYF.

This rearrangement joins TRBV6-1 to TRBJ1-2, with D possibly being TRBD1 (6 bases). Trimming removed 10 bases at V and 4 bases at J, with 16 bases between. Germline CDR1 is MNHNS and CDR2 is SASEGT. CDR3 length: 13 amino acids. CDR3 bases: TGTGCCACCCTGGGGGGGCAGATCTATGGCTACACCTTC. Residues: CATLGGQIYGYTF.

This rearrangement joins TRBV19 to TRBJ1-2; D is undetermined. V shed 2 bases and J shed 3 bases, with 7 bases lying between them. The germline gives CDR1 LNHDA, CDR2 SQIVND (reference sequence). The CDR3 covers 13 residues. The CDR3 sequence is CASSIFGYYGYTF. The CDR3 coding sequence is TGTGCCAGTAGTATATTCGGATACTATGGCTACACCTTC.

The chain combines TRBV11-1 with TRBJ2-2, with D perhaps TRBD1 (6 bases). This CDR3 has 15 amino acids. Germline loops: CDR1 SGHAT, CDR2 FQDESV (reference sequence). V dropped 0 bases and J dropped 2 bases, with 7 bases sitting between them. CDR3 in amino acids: CASSLAGANTGELFF. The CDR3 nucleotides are TGTGCCAGCAGCTTAGCGGGGGCTAACACCGGGGAGCTGTTTTTT.

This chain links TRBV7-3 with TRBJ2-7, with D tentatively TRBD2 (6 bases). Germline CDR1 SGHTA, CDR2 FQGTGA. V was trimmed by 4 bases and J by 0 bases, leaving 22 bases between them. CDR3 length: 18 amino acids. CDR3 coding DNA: TGTGCCAGCAGCTCGACTCCCCGGGCTAGCGCGAACTCCTACGAGCAGTACTTC. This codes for CASSSTPRASANSYEQYF.

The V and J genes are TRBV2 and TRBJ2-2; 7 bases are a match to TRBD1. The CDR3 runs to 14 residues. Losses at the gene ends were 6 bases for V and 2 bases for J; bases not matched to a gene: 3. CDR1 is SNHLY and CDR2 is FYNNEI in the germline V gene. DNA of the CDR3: TGTGCCAGCAGGGACAGGACAAACACCGGGGAGCTGTTTTTT. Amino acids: CASRDRTNTGELFF.

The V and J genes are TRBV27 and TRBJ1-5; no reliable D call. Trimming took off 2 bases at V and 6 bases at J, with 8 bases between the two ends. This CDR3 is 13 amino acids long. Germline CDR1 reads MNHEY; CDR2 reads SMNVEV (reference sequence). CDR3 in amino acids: CASSLRRSQPQHF. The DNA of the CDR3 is TGTGCCAGCAGTTTAAGGAGGTCTCAGCCCCAGCATTTT.

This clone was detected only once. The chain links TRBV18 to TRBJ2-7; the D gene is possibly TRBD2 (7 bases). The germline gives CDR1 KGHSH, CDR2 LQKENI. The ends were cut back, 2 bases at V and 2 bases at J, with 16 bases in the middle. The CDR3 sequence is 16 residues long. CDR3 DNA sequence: TGTGCCAGCTCACCAGGGGGGGCAGGGCCGCCCTACGAGCAGTACTTC. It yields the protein CASSPGGAGPPYEQYF.

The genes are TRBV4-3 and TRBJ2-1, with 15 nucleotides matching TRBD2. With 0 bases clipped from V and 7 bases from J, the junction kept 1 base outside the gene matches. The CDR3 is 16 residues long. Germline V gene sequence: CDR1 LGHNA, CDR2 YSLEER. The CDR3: CASSQDGTSGGNEQFF. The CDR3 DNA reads TGCGCCAGCAGCCAAGATGGGACTAGCGGGGGGAATGAGCAGTTCTTC.

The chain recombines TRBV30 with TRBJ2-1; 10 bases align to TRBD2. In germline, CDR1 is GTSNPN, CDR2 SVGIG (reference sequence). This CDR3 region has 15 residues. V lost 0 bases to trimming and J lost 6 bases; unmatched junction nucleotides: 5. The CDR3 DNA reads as TGTGCCTGGAGTGTTCTGCTAGCGGGAGTCAATGAGCAGTTCTTC. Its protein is CAWSVLLAGVNEQFF.

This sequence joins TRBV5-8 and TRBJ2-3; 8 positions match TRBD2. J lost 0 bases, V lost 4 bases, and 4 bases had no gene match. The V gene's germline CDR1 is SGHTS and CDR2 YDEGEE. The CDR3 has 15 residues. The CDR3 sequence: CASSPGLASTDTQYF. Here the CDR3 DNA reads TGTGCCAGCAGCCCCGGACTAGCCAGCACAGATACGCAGTATTTT.

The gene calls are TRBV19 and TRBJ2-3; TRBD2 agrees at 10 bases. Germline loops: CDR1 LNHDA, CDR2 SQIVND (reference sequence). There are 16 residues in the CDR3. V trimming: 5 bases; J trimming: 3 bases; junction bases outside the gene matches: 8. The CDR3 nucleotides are TGTGCCAGTAGTTCGCCTACGGGACTAGCGACAGATACGCAGTATTTT. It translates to CASSSPTGLATDTQYF.

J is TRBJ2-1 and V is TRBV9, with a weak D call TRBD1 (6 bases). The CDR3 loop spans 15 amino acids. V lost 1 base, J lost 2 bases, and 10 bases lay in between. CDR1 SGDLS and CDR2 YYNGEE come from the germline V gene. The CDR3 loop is CASSVNGDTYNEQFF. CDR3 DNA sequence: TGTGCCAGCAGCGTAAACGGGGACACCTACAATGAGCAGTTCTTC.

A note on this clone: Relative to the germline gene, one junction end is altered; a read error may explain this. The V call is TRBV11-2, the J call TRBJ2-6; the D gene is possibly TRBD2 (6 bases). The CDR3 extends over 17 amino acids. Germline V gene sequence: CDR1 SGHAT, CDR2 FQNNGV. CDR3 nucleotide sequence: TGTGCCAGCAGCCTAGACCGGCGGGGCTCTGGGGCCAACGTCCTGACTTTC. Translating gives CASSLDRRGSGANVLTF.